The 25 T cell receptor beta chains presented below share a single source sample, sequenced in a study of radiotherapy plus CTLA-4 blockade in lung cancer. Assay used: immunoSEQ multiplex PCR; TCRdb lists only in-frame clones, some missing. The sample lists about 32,000 clones, 85% to 90% occurring once. The source material was peripheral blood, sampled from a patient treated with radiotherapy plus ipilimumab. The source of these receptors is a human donor with non-small cell lung cancer who had stable disease on radiotherapy plus ipilimumab.

The genes are TRBV10-3 and TRBJ2-7; tentative D call: TRBD2 (6 bases). The germline gives CDR1 ENHRY, CDR2 SYGVKD. V was clipped by 8 bases and J by 3 bases, with 11 bases between them. This CDR3 region has 12 residues. The DNA of the CDR3 is TGTGCCATCTCGGCGCGGGACTACGAGCAGTACTTC. Amino acid sequence: CAISARDYEQYF.

This clone was seen just once. The CDR3 region has the DNA TGTGCCAGCAGCCCCTCGTTGGGGAGCCAAGAGACCCAGTACTTC. Translating it yields CASSPSLGSQETQYF. This rearrangement joins TRBV5-6 to TRBJ2-5; TRBD2 might be the D (5 bases). Germline values: CDR1 SGHDT, CDR2 YYEEEE. The CDR3 extends over 15 amino acids. The V gene lost 4 bases and the J gene lost 1 base, with 14 bases spanning the gap.

This clone has only a few counts. The rearrangement joins TRBV7-9 to TRBJ1-2; perhaps TRBD1 as D (6 bases). CDR1 and CDR2 from the germline V gene are SEHNR and FQNEAQ (reference sequence). Trimming left V 2 bases short and J 6 bases short, with 10 bases between. The CDR3 runs 13 residues. This CDR3 is CASSLSGGDGYTF. The DNA for the CDR3 is TGTGCCAGCAGCTTATCGGGGGGCGATGGCTACACCTTC.

As DNA, the CDR3 is TGTGCCAGCAGGGCCGACAGGGCCCGGGAGCTGTTTTTT. It is translated as CASRADRARELFF. The chain is built from TRBV27 and TRBJ2-2, with 7 bases that match TRBD1. Unmatched junction bases numbered 7, after V lost 6 bases and J lost 9 bases. This CDR3 comprises 13 residues. Germline loops: CDR1 MNHEY, CDR2 SMNVEV (reference sequence).

The V and J genes are TRBV6-5 and TRBJ2-5, with D possibly TRBD2 on 6 matching bases. The tail of the sequence fits TRBJ2-7 better, so the J call may be wrong. CDR1 and CDR2 from the germline V gene are MNHEY and SVGAGI. The CDR3 runs to 13 residues. The CDR3 loop is CASSRRGFYEQYF. The CDR3 DNA reads as TGTGCCAGCAGTCGTCGGGGGTTCTACGAGCAGTACTTC.

The V call is TRBV21-1, the J call TRBJ2-1; TRBD2 is the table's D call and was not checked against the DNA. TRBV21-1 is termed a pseudogene. This CDR3 has 15 amino acids. The CDR3 loop reads CASSKARGRANEQFF. For the CDR3, the DNA is TGTGCCAGCAGCAAAGCGCGCGGGAGGGCCAATGAGCAGTTCTTC.

V is TRBV15 and J is TRBJ2-1; the match to TRBD2 covers 8 bases. J lost 5 bases, V lost 5 bases, and 8 bases had no gene match. The CDR3 covers 15 residues. The germline V gene has CDR1 LNHNV and CDR2 YYDKDF (reference sequence). CDR3 DNA sequence: TGTGCCACCAGCGGGGAGCGGGAGAAAAACAATGAGCAGTTCTTC. This codes for CATSGEREKNNEQFF.

This clone has just one count. The gene calls are TRBV29-1 and TRBJ1-1; 7 bases map to TRBD1. There are 13 residues in the CDR3. The V gene's germline CDR1 is SQVTM and CDR2 ANQGSEA. V lost 4 bases, J lost 5 bases, and 7 bases stayed unmatched. This CDR3 is CSVGTGGLTEAFF. For the CDR3, the DNA is TGCAGCGTTGGGACAGGTGGTCTAACTGAAGCTTTCTTT. The full variable domain, rest sourced from reference TRBV29-1 and TRBJ1-1, is SAVISQKPSRDICQRGTSLTIQCQVDSQVTMMFWYRQQPGQSLTLIATANQGSEATYESGFVIDKFPISRPNLTFSTLTVSNMSPEDSSIYLCSVGTGGLTEAFFGQGTRLTVV.

In regard to this clone: Different DNA sequences within this sample yield the same CDR3. The gene calls are TRBV27 and TRBJ2-7; D gene uncertain. Germline values: CDR1 MNHEY, CDR2 SMNVEV (reference sequence). The CDR3 sequence is 12 residues long. The germline V and J ends were trimmed by 6 bases and 6 bases, with 12 bases remaining between them. The CDR3, as DNA: TGTGCCAGCAGCCTAAGAGGCGGCGAGCAGTACTTC. Translation: CASSLRGGEQYF.

The rearrangement joins TRBV7-6 to TRBJ1-6, with D possibly matching TRBD1 (5 bases). The V gene's germline CDR1 is SGHVS and CDR2 FNYEAQ. This CDR3 region has 13 residues. V lost 5 bases and J lost 10, with 12 bases in between. The CDR3 reads CASSGAAGSPLHF. In DNA form, the CDR3 reads TGTGCCAGCAGCGGCGCGGCAGGGTCACCCCTCCACTTT.

This clone has only a few counts. The CDR3 is CATSRWAREGEQYF. CDR3 nucleotides: TGTGCCACCAGCAGATGGGCCAGGGAGGGCGAGCAGTACTTC. J is TRBJ2-7 and V is TRBV15, with 7 bases matching TRBD2. The V gene end was trimmed by 2 bases and the J gene end by 6 bases; junction bases not matched to a gene: 7. Looked up from germline, CDR1 is LNHNV and CDR2 is YYDKDF (reference sequence). This CDR3 is 14 amino acids long.

This chain connects TRBV10-3 to TRBJ1-2; maybe TRBD1 (5 bases). V lost 3 bases and J lost 4, with 6 bases in between. This CDR3 spans 12 amino acids. Germline V lookup: CDR1 ENHRY, CDR2 SYGVKD. The CDR3 DNA sequence: TGTGCCATCAGTGACAGGGTCTATGGCTACACCTTC. Its translation: CAISDRVYGYTF.

The rearrangement joins TRBV7-6 to TRBJ2-1; 9 bases fit TRBD1. CDR1 and CDR2 from the germline V gene are SGHVS and FNYEAQ. The V and J ends lost 1 base and 4 bases, in that order; junction bases with no gene match: 11. CDR3 size: 18 residues. DNA for the CDR3: TGTGCCAGCAGCTTAGTGTTAACGACAGGGGGATGGTACAATGAGCAGTTCTTC. This translates into CASSLVLTTGGWYNEQFF.

The chain recombines TRBV7-2 with TRBJ2-5; 9 bases align to TRBD2. The V segment lost 5 bases and the J segment 5 bases; nucleotides outside the gene matches: 6. From germline, CDR1 is SGHTA and CDR2 FQGNSA. This CDR3 is 14 amino acids long. The CDR3 spells CASSPRGGRETQYF. Here the CDR3 DNA reads TGTGCCAGCAGCCCGCGGGGGGGTAGGGAGACCCAGTACTTC.

This clone was found once. The V gene is TRBV10-1, the J gene TRBJ2-1; TRBD2 aligns across 8 bases. The V gene end was trimmed by 0 bases and the J gene end by 9 bases; junction bases not matched to a gene: 4. There are 14 residues in the CDR3. CDR1 is WNHNN, CDR2 SYGVQD, per germline (reference sequence). The CDR3 nucleotides are TGCGCCAGCAGTGAGTCGGGTCGGGAGGGTGAGCAGTTCTTC. Translating gives CASSESGREGEQFF.

The chain has TRBV5-1 and TRBJ2-1; D gene unclear. The CDR3 is made up of 16 amino acids. V was trimmed by 0 bases and J by 0 bases, leaving 10 bases between them. Germline CDR1 and CDR2: SGHRS and YFSETQ. The CDR3: CASSLVSRSSYNEQFF. The CDR3 DNA follows: TGCGCCAGCAGCTTGGTGAGTAGGAGCTCCTACAATGAGCAGTTCTTC.

This clone was counted once. This chain joins TRBV6-5 and TRBJ2-5; 7 bases line up with TRBD2. There are 14 residues in the CDR3. Trimming cost V 0 bases and J 6 bases; bases outside gene matches: 4. The germline V gene encodes CDR1 MNHEY and CDR2 SVGAGI. The CDR3, as DNA: TGTGCCAGCAGTTACTCGGGGGGAGGGAAGACCCAGTACTTC. Encoded protein: CASSYSGGGKTQYF.

This clone was seen a handful of times. The chain employs TRBV4-3 and TRBJ2-1; 10 bases map to TRBD2. Germline CDR1 reads LGHNA; CDR2 reads YSLEER. Germline trimming cut 4 bases from V and 4 bases from J; bases unmatched to any gene: 4. This CDR3 is 15 amino acids long. This CDR3 reads CASSRGLADYNEQFF. Here the CDR3 DNA reads TGCGCCAGCAGCCGTGGACTAGCGGATTACAATGAGCAGTTCTTC.

The chain has TRBV9 and TRBJ2-1; 7 nucleotides line up with TRBD1. The V and J ends lost 2 bases and 0 bases, in that order; junction bases with no gene match: 8. The CDR3 runs to 17 residues. Germline lookup yields CDR1 SGDLS and CDR2 YYNGEE. As DNA, the CDR3 is TGTGCCAGCAGCGTTCACAGGGGCCCTACCTCCTACAATGAGCAGTTCTTC. This sequence encodes CASSVHRGPTSYNEQFF.

CDR3: CASSLRLAGGADTQYF. The CDR3 DNA reads TGTGCCAGCAGCCTCCGACTAGCGGGAGGTGCAGATACGCAGTATTTT. The chain combines TRBV7-2 with TRBJ2-3; 13 bases are a match to TRBD2. The length of the CDR3 is 16 residues. Germline loops: CDR1 SGHTA, CDR2 FQGNSA. V trimming: 5 bases; J trimming: 4 bases; junction bases outside the gene matches: 6.

The V call is TRBV5-4, the J call TRBJ2-7; TRBD2 might be the D (7 bases). With 4 bases removed from V and 3 bases from J, the gap between germline ends came to 17 bases. This CDR3 comprises 15 residues. Per germline, CDR1 SGHNT and CDR2 YYREEE (reference sequence). CDR3 protein: CASSRRRGADYEQYF. DNA for the CDR3: TGTGCCAGCAGCCGACGACGGGGGGCGGACTACGAGCAGTACTTC. Using reference TRBV5-4 and TRBJ2-7 for the parts outside the CDR3, the full variable domain is ETGVTQSPTHLIKTRGQQVTLRCSSQSGHNTVSWYQQALGQGPQFIFQYYREEENGRGNFPPRFSGLQFPNYSSELNVNALELDDSALYLCASSRRRGADYEQYFGPGTRLTVT.

The CDR3 region has the DNA TGTGCCAGCAGCTTAGGGCCCAGCGGAGCTAGCACAGATACGCAGTATTTT. Translating it yields CASSLGPSGASTDTQYF. The chain employs TRBV7-6 and TRBJ2-3, with D possibly TRBD2 on 5 matching bases. Trimming removed 1 base at V and 0 bases at J, with 14 bases between. The CDR3 has 17 residues. Per the germline V gene, CDR1 is SGHVS and CDR2 is FNYEAQ.

The gene calls are TRBV27 and TRBJ2-3; tentative D call: TRBD1 (6 bases). Germline V gene lookup returns CDR1 MNHEY and CDR2 SMNVEV (reference sequence). This CDR3 contains 17 residues. The V and J ends lost 8 bases and 4 bases respectively, with 25 bases between them. CDR3 region: CASGRRWLQGSPDTQYF. The DNA of the CDR3 is TGTGCCAGCGGACGACGATGGCTCCAGGGGTCTCCAGATACGCAGTATTTT.

This chain connects TRBV19 to TRBJ1-5, with 9 bases identical to TRBD1. With 6 bases clipped from V and 4 bases from J, the junction kept 13 bases outside the gene matches. Germline loops: CDR1 LNHDA, CDR2 SQIVND (reference sequence). The CDR3 extends over 17 amino acids. The CDR3 nucleotides are TGTGCCAGTAGCGACTTACAGGGGGCCATAGGAAATCAGCCCCAGCATTTT. Translating gives CASSDLQGAIGNQPQHF.

V and J are TRBV6-5 and TRBJ2-7, with 8 bases identical to TRBD1. Per germline, CDR1 MNHEY and CDR2 SVGAGI. Trimming took 4 bases from V and 6 from J; bases not matched to a gene: 8. The CDR3 totals 14 residues. The CDR3 DNA sequence: TGTGCCAGCAGTTCACGGACAGGGACGGGCGAGCAGTACTTC. This gives the protein CASSSRTGTGEQYF.